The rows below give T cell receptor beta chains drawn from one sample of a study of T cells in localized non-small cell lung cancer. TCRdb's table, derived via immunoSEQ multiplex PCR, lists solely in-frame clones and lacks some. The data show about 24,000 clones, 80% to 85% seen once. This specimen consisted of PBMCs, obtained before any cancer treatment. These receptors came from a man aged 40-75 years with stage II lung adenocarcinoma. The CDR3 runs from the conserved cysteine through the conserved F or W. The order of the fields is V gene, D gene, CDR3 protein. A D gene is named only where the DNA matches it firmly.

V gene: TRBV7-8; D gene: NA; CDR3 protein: CASSLRQANSPLHF
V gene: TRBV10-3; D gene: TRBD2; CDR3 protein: CAIRTGLAQQETQYF
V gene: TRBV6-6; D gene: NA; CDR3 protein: CASIGQSQPQHF
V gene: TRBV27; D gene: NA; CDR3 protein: CASSLSAGSYNSPLHF
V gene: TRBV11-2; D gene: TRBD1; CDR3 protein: CASRTGQGTYGYTF
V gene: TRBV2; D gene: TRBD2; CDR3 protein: CASSEPSHGTSGRAPQETQYF
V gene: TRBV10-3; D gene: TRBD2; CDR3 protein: CAIRDPSGATYNEQFF
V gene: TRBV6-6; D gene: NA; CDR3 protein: CASSPFHEQYF
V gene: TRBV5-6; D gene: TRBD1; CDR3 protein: CASSADRGGLTEAFF
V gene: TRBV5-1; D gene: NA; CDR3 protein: CASSGIGANTDTQYF
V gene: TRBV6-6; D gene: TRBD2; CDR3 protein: CASRPLSGSRSYEQYF
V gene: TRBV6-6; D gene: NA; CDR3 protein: CASKGRGSSTDTQYF
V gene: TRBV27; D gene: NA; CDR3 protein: CASSLMGGSYNEQFF
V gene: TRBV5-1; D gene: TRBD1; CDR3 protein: CASSSGQTGTEAFF